Here is one T cell receptor beta chain with its context. Its target is not known. This entry belongs to a study of vaccination and CD4 T cells after COVID-19. Time point specified: late sampling 161 to 241 days after vaccination in a few convalescent patients. Treatment reported: approximately 10-day PBMC culture with coronavirus spike peptide pools or control peptides (ViraFEST assay). Wells that each held around 2 million PBMCs were cultured with around 9.9 IU/ml IL-2 and roughly 10 ug/ml peptide pools. Sequenced with the Oncomine TCR Beta short-read assay was DNA taken from cultured CD4+ T cells. One entry per CDR3 protein results from TCRdb running MiXCR on the PCR reads. The data contain about 26,000 distinct CDR3 sequences, roughly 40% of them singletons. V lost 4 bases to trimming and J lost 4 bases, with 15 bases between them. CDR1 SGHTA and CDR2 FQGNSA come from the germline V gene. The CDR3 extends over 15 amino acids.

The source of this sequence is a human donor who had recovered from COVID-19. V and J are TRBV7-2 and TRBJ2-3; the D is unclear. Source: CD4+ T cells from blood, cultured in vitro, taken about 7 months after SARS-CoV-2 vaccination. DNA of the CDR3: TGTGCCAGCAGCTACCCTGGTAGTTTATCAGATACGCAGTATTTT. Its protein is CASSYPGSLSDTQYF.